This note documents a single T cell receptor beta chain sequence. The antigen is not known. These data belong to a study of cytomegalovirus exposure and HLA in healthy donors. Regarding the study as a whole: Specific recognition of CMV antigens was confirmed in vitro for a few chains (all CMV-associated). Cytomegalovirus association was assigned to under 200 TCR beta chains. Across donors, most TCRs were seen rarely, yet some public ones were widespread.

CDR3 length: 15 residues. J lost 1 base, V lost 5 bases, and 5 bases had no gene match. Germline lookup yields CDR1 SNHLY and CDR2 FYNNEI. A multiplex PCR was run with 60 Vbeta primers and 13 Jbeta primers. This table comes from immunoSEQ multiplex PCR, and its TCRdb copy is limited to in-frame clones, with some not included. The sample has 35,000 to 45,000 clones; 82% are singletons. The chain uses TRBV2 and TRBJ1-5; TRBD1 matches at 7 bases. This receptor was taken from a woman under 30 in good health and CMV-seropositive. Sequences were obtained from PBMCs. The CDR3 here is CASSRGTASNQPQHF. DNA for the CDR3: TGTGCCAGCAGTAGAGGGACAGCCAGCAATCAGCCCCAGCATTTT.